These 10 T cell receptor beta chains were all obtained from the same sample, sequenced in a study of tissue T cells after allogeneic stem cell transplantation. Generated by immunoSEQ multiplex PCR, the TCRdb table keeps only in-frame clones and is missing some. Altogether about 8,200 clones are present, approximately 50% being singletons, with the ten largest covering 8.4%. As for time point: mouse harvest day 7 after allogeneic transplant. The graft held 10^6 splenic CD5+ T cells and 10^7 T-cell-depleted bone marrow cells. Specimen: gut tissue. These receptors were obtained from a female BALB/c mouse given C57BL/6 T cells with graft-versus-host disease after an allogeneic hematopoietic cell transplant.

Details on this clone: Genes and germline are mouse. The read ends 1 residue shy of where the CDR3 ends; the end is completed using the germline J gene. V gene TRBV3 combines with J gene TRBJ2-7; 12 nucleotides line up with TRBD2. Germline V gene lookup returns CDR1 SNHLY and CDR2 FYNGKV (reference sequence). Losses at the gene ends were 5 bases for V and 4 bases for J; bases not matched to a gene: 3. The CDR3 contains 14 residues. CDR3 DNA (partial): TGTGCCAGCAGCCCGGACTGGGGGGGTTATGAACAGTAC. It yields the protein CASSPDWGGYEQY. The entire CDR3 protein reads CASSPDWGGYEQYF.

About this clone: The genes and germline here are from mouse. The read terminates 1 residue before the CDR3 end, so the remaining end is supplied by the germline J gene. V gene TRBV26 combines with J gene TRBJ1-1; maybe TRBD1 (5 bases). The CDR3 has 14 residues. V dropped 4 bases and J dropped 0 bases, with 9 bases sitting between them. Germline loops: CDR1 KGHPV, CDR2 FQNQEV (reference sequence). Partial CDR3 DNA: TGTGCCAGCAGTCACCCGGGACAGAACACAGAAGTCTTC. This gives the protein CASSHPGQNTEVF. The whole CDR3 protein is CASSHPGQNTEVFF.

This clone was seen a few times. Mouse germline and gene names are used. The read finishes 1 residue shy of the CDR3 end, and the germline J gene is used to complete it. The rearrangement uses TRBV17 and TRBJ2-7; D is perhaps TRBD2 (7 bases). The CDR3 runs 16 residues. Germline V CDR1 and CDR2: MNHDT, YYDKIL. The ends were cut back, 3 bases at V and 3 bases at J, with 18 bases in the middle. CDR3 DNA (partial): TGTGCTAGCAGTAGCCCTTTGGGCTGGGGGCTCTATGAACAGTAC. Translated, it gives CASSSPLGWGLYEQY. The full CDR3 protein is CASSSPLGWGLYEQYF.

Turning to this clone: Genes and germline come from the mouse. The CDR3 end falls 1 residue outside the read, so it is completed with the germline J gene. This rearrangement joins TRBV26 to TRBJ2-7; D is possibly TRBD2 (5 bases). CDR3 length: 13 amino acids. The germline CDR1 and CDR2 sequences are KGHPV and FQNQEV (reference sequence). Trimming removed 3 bases from V and 2 bases from J, with 8 bases in between. Partial CDR3 DNA: TGTGCCAGCAGTCTTCTGGGCCCCTATGAACAGTAC. Amino acids: CASSLLGPYEQY. The whole CDR3 protein is CASSLLGPYEQYF.

On this clone: The genes and germline here are from mouse. The read falls 1 residue short of the CDR3 end, and the missing part is taken from the germline J gene. V is TRBV20 and J is TRBJ2-1, with D possibly called TRBD1 or TRBD2 (5 bases each). Trimming took off 1 base at V and 4 bases at J, with 5 bases between the two ends. The germline gives CDR1 GFQATS, CDR2 STVNSAI. The CDR3 covers 12 residues. The CDR3 bases that were read are TGTGGTGCTAGGGGGGGGTATGCTGAGCAGTTC. Translating gives CGARGGYAEQF. Given in full, the CDR3 is CGARGGYAEQFF.

This clone was recorded a few times. Mouse names are used for the genes. The missing CDR3 end, 1 residue past where the read stops, is filled in from the germline J gene. This chain connects TRBV19 to TRBJ2-7; no firm D call. Germline assignment: CDR1 FNHDT and CDR2 SITEND (reference sequence). V was pared by 1 base and J by 0 bases, with 8 bases between. The CDR3 consists of 14 residues. The DNA read from the CDR3 is TGTGCCAGCAGTATACGGGGAAGCTCCTATGAACAGTAC. The encoded protein is CASSIRGSSYEQY. Given in full, the CDR3 is CASSIRGSSYEQYF.

Comment on this clone: Germline and genes here are mouse. The CDR3 end lies 1 residue beyond the end of the read and is filled in from the germline J gene. The chain uses TRBV26 and TRBJ1-3; D is possibly TRBD1 (5 bases). Germline V lookup: CDR1 KGHPV, CDR2 FQNQEV (reference sequence). V lost 6 bases and J 2 bases, leaving 11 bases between the germline ends. The CDR3 has 14 residues. This CDR3 reads CASSPGGAGNTLYF. The part of the CDR3 DNA that was read is TGTGCCAGCAGCCCGGGGGGGGCTGGAAATACGCTCTAT.

By sample share, this clone is medium-sized. Gene names are mouse gene names. The read terminates 1 residue ahead of where the CDR3 ends, so the germline J gene completes it. The chain links TRBV1 to TRBJ1-1; 7 bases line up with TRBD1. This CDR3 is 12 amino acids long. V was pared by 0 bases and J by 11 bases, with 3 bases of the junction left unmatched. CDR1 NSQYPW and CDR2 LRSPGD come from the germline V gene (reference sequence). The DNA read from the CDR3 is TGCACCTGCAGTGCAGATGACAGGGCCGTCTTC. Translating gives CTCSADDRAVF. The CDR3 in its entirety is CTCSADDRAVFF.

A remark on this clone: Gene names and germline refer to mouse. With the read ending 1 residue before the CDR3 end, the germline J gene is used to fill in that end. The chain combines TRBV26 with TRBJ2-2; no definite D call. Per germline, CDR1 KGHPV and CDR2 FQNQEV (reference sequence). The CDR3 has 14 residues. Trimming pared 4 bases from V and 0 bases from J, leaving 6 bases between. The sequenced CDR3 bases are TGTGCCAGCAGTCCGGGAACAAACACCGGGCAGCTCTAC. Translating it yields CASSPGTNTGQLY. In full, the CDR3 reads CASSPGTNTGQLYF.

In the case of this clone: The gene names here belong to mouse. The read finishes 1 residue shy of the CDR3 end, and the germline J gene is used to complete it. This sequence joins TRBV12-1 and TRBJ1-3; maybe TRBD1 (5 bases). Germline CDR1 is SGHSN and CDR2 is HYEKVE. CDR3 length equals 14 residues. Trimming shortened V by 4 bases and J by 3 bases, and 12 bases separated the two germline ends. CDR3 bases read: TGTGCCAGCTCCCTTCTAGGGGTTGGAAATACGCTCTAT. This sequence encodes CASSLLGVGNTLY. Given in full, the CDR3 is CASSLLGVGNTLYF. The full variable domain, completed using reference TRBV12-1 and TRBJ1-3, is DSGVVQSPRHIIKEKGGRSVLTCIPISGHSNVVWYQQTLGKELKFLIQHYEKVERDKGFLPSRFSVQQFDDYHSEMNMSALELEDSAMYFCASSLLGVGNTLYFGEGSRLIVV.